The 14 T cell receptor beta chains below all came from one sample that was sequenced in a study of blood T cell repertoires in COVID-19. The data were produced by immunoSEQ multiplex PCR, yet TCRdb's version contains in-frame clones alone and is incomplete. The data contain a few hundred thousand clones, just over 85% of them singletons. Sequenced: PBMCs or T cells enriched from blood (not recorded which). The receptors shown here come from a man aged 35-49 years who had recovered from COVID-19.

The chain combines TRBV10-3 with TRBJ1-3; D is unresolved. The germline CDR1 and CDR2 sequences are ENHRY and SYGVKD. V shed 8 bases and J shed 6 bases, with 11 bases lying between them. This CDR3 contains 12 residues. The CDR3 sequence: CAIGEVENTIYF. Here the CDR3 DNA reads TGTGCCATCGGGGAGGTGGAAAACACCATATATTTT.

The gene calls are TRBV29-1 and TRBJ2-1; TRBD2 matches 8 bases. Trimming took 5 bases from V and 5 from J; bases not matched to a gene: 8. The CDR3 consists of 14 residues. Per the germline V gene, CDR1 is SQVTM and CDR2 is ANQGSEA. The CDR3 DNA reads as TGCAGCGTTACCCCCGGGGGGGCGGACAATGAGCAGTTCTTC. Its protein product is CSVTPGGADNEQFF.

In its sample, this clone was seen once. The V and J genes are TRBV13 and TRBJ2-7; D perhaps matches TRBD1 (6 bases). The CDR3 is made up of 12 amino acids. The germline CDR1 and CDR2 sequences are PRHDT and FYEKMQ (reference sequence). Trimming cost V 4 bases and J 3 bases, with 7 bases left between them. CDR3 in amino acids: CASSSQGYEQYF. The CDR3 DNA reads as TGTGCCAGCAGCTCACAGGGCTACGAGCAGTACTTC.

V usage is TRBV11-2 and J usage is TRBJ1-2; D is uncertain. The germline gives CDR1 SGHAT, CDR2 FQNNGV. This CDR3 spans 12 amino acids. V gave up 0 bases and J gave up 8 bases, with 7 bases separating them. CDR3 sequence reads: CASSLDDLGYTF. The DNA of the CDR3 is TGTGCCAGCAGCTTAGATGACTTAGGCTACACCTTC. The full variable domain, completed using reference TRBV11-2 and TRBJ1-2, is EAGVAQSPRYKIIEKRQSVAFWCNPISGHATLYWYQQILGQGPKLLIQFQNNGVVDDSQLPKDRFSAERLKGVDSTLKIQPAKLEDSAVYLCASSLDDLGYTFGSGTRLTVV.

The gene calls are TRBV7-8 and TRBJ2-2; TRBD2 might be the D (6 bases). The germline V gene has CDR1 SGHVS and CDR2 FQNEAQ. Trimming stripped 0 bases from V and 3 bases from J, with 11 bases between. There are 16 residues in the CDR3. DNA for the CDR3: TGTGCCAGCAGCTTAGCGCCGGAGGGATACACCGGGGAGCTGTTTTTT. Protein: CASSLAPEGYTGELFF.

The rearrangement links TRBV11-2 to TRBJ2-3; 12 bases fit TRBD2. Unmatched junction bases numbered 15, after V lost 7 bases and J lost 1 base. This CDR3 has 19 residues. Germline V CDR1 and CDR2: SGHAT, FQNNGV. The CDR3, as DNA: TGTGCCAGCAACTCGCGGGGGCTAGCGGGGGGGCCAGGCACAGATACGCAGTATTTT. Translated, it gives CASNSRGLAGGPGTDTQYF.

This chain connects TRBV7-9 to TRBJ1-6; TRBD1 agrees at 9 bases. CDR1 SEHNR and CDR2 FQNEAQ come from the germline V gene (reference sequence). The trim removed 1 base at V and 8 bases at J, leaving 3 bases unmatched. The CDR3 consists of 15 residues. CDR3 sequence reads: CASSLGGTGHSPLHF. For the CDR3, the DNA is TGTGCCAGCAGCTTAGGGGGGACAGGGCATTCACCCCTCCACTTT.

V gene TRBV25-1 combines with J gene TRBJ1-1; unclear D gene. The CDR3 totals 15 residues. Trimming took 0 bases from V and 1 from J, leaving 9 bases between them. Germline loops: CDR1 MGHDK, CDR2 SYGVNS. The CDR3 spells CASSEYRMGNTEAFF. CDR3 sequence (DNA): TGTGCCAGCAGTGAATACAGGATGGGGAACACTGAAGCTTTCTTT.

This clone was picked up one time. The chain combines TRBV4-1 with TRBJ1-2, with D uncertain. This CDR3 is built from 15 residues. Germline V gene lookup returns CDR1 MGHRA and CDR2 YSYEKL. The V gene lost 0 bases and the J gene lost 0 bases, with 8 bases spanning the gap. CDR3 region: CASSQDLAANYGYTF. In DNA form, the CDR3 reads TGCGCCAGCAGCCAAGATCTTGCAGCTAACTATGGCTACACCTTC.

V is TRBV19 and J is TRBJ1-2, with D hard to call. The CDR3 is made up of 12 amino acids. Trimming took 3 bases from V and 2 from J, leaving 4 bases between them. Germline V gene sequence: CDR1 LNHDA, CDR2 SQIVND (reference sequence). The CDR3 reads CASSIQNYGYTF. The CDR3, as DNA: TGTGCCAGTAGTATCCAGAACTATGGCTACACCTTC.

The CDR3 spells CASSRGNYGYTF. The CDR3, as DNA: TGTGCCAGCAGTCGGGGTAACTATGGCTACACCTTC. This sequence joins TRBV6-5 and TRBJ1-2; no reliable D call. Germline V gene lookup returns CDR1 MNHEY and CDR2 SVGAGI. Trimming cost V 5 bases and J 1 base, with 5 bases left between them. This CDR3 contains 12 residues.

The chain couples TRBV7-2 to TRBJ2-5; tentatively, D is TRBD2 (6 bases). The CDR3 has 15 residues. In germline, CDR1 is SGHTA, CDR2 FQGNSA. V lost 2 bases and J 0 bases, leaving 10 bases between the germline ends. CDR3 bases: TGTGCCAGCAGCTTAATGGCGGGGCACCAAGAGACCCAGTACTTC. Its protein is CASSLMAGHQETQYF.

V usage is TRBV27 and J usage is TRBJ1-5; D unclear. The CDR3 contains 14 residues. CDR1 and CDR2 from the germline V gene are MNHEY and SMNVEV (reference sequence). V was trimmed by 0 bases and J by 10 bases, leaving 13 bases between them. CDR3 in DNA: TGTGCCAGCAGTTTATCGTTTCCGAGCGGACCCCAGCATTTT. Its protein is CASSLSFPSGPQHF.

The chain couples TRBV4-3 to TRBJ2-3, with a possible D match to TRBD2 (6 bases). Germline CDR1 LGHNA, CDR2 YSLEER. With 4 bases removed from V and 1 base from J, the gap between germline ends came to 18 bases. The CDR3 is 17 amino acids. CDR3 sequence (DNA): TGCGCCAGCAGCCTACGGCTAACAGCGGGCCGCACAGATACGCAGTATTTT. Protein sequence: CASSLRLTAGRTDTQYF.